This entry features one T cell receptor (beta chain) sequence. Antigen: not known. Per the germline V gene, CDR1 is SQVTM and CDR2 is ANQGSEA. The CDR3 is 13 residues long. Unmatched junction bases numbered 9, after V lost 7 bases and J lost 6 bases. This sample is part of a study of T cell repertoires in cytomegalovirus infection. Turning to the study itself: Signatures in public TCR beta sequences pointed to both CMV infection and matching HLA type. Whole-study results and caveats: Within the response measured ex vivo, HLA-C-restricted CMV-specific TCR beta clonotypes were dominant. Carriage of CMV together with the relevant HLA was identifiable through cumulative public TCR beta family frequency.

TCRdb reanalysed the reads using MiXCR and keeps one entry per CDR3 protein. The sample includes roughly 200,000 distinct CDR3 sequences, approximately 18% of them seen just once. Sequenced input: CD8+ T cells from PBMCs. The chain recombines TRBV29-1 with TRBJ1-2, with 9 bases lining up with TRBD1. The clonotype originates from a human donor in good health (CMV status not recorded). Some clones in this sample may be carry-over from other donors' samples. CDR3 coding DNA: TGCAGCGCCTACCACAGGGGGCTGGATGGCTACACCTTC. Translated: CSAYHRGLDGYTF.